These 21 T cell receptor beta chains were all obtained from the same sample, sequenced in a study of shared clonotypes between healthy human individuals. This table comes from immunoSEQ multiplex PCR, and its TCRdb copy is limited to in-frame clones, with some not included. The sample yields over a million clones, about four fifths seen once. The sequenced sample was memory CD4+ T cells from PBMCs. Subset noted: CD45RA-negative fraction. The receptors come from a man aged 18 to 29 in good health. Some clones in this sample may be carry-over from other donors' samples.

V is TRBV28 and J is TRBJ2-5; 8 nucleotides agree with TRBD1. With V trimmed by 7 bases and J by 5 bases, 15 bases remained unmatched. The length of the CDR3 is 16 residues. Germline V gene data show CDR1 as MDHEN and CDR2 as SYDVKM. This CDR3 is CASNSQAAGGWETQYF. The DNA of the CDR3 is TGTGCCAGCAATTCCCAAGCGGCAGGGGGCTGGGAGACCCAGTACTTC.

This chain joins TRBV4-2 and TRBJ1-3, with TRBD1 matching over 10 bases. The CDR3 length is 15 residues. V dropped 1 base and J dropped 7; count of bases not matched to a gene: 4. Germline V gene data show CDR1 as LGHNA and CDR2 as YNFKEQ. For the CDR3, the DNA is TGTGCCAGCAGCCAAGTCGGGGACAGGGGTAACACCATATATTTT. This encodes CASSQVGDRGNTIYF.

This clone is a singleton in its sample. The CDR3 region is CASSPPGTDEQFF. The CDR3 DNA is TGTGCCAGCTCACCACCAGGTACAGATGAGCAGTTCTTC. The gene calls are TRBV18 and TRBJ2-1, with no clear D. The CDR3 has 13 amino acids. Germline V lookup: CDR1 KGHSH, CDR2 LQKENI. Trimming took off 0 bases at V and 8 bases at J, with 8 bases between the two ends.

The genes are TRBV7-3 and TRBJ1-1; possible D gene TRBD1, 5 bases. From germline, CDR1 is SGHTA and CDR2 FQGTGA. The CDR3 loop spans 13 amino acids. V was shortened by 5 bases and J by 5 bases, with 12 bases between the two germline ends. The CDR3 nucleotides read TGTGCCAGCAGCGCTGGATGGGGGACTGAAGCTTTCTTT. The encoded protein is CASSAGWGTEAFF.

The chain is built from TRBV11-2 and TRBJ2-7; D gene uncertain. The CDR3 length is 14 residues. Trimming stripped 5 bases from V and 3 bases from J, with 14 bases between. The germline V gene encodes CDR1 SGHAT and CDR2 FQNNGV. The CDR3 is CASSPMGVGYEQYF. In nucleotides, the CDR3 is TGTGCCAGCAGCCCGATGGGCGTCGGCTACGAGCAGTACTTC.

The V gene is TRBV10-3, the J gene TRBJ2-3; 14 positions match TRBD2. Germline V gene lookup returns CDR1 ENHRY and CDR2 SYGVKD. Trimming at V came to 10 bases and at J to 6 bases, leaving 3 bases not matched to a gene. The CDR3 extends over 13 amino acids. The chain's CDR3 is CATRTSGRDTQYF. CDR3 DNA sequence: TGTGCCACCCGGACTAGCGGGAGGGATACGCAGTATTTT.

A remark on this clone: Possible read error: a much larger clone is one base away. The sample contains more than one DNA sequence encoding this CDR3. The V call is TRBV28, the J call TRBJ2-5; D unclear. This CDR3 contains 12 residues. Germline lookup yields CDR1 MDHEN and CDR2 SYDVKM. V was clipped by 1 base and J by 5 bases, with 5 bases between them. CDR3 DNA: TGTGCCAGCAGTTTATTGGGGGAGACCCAGTACTTC. Translating it yields CASSLLGETQYF.

This chain connects TRBV6-6 to TRBJ1-5; TRBD1 matches 10 bases. The CDR3 loop spans 15 amino acids. The V gene's germline CDR1 is MNHNY and CDR2 SVGAGI (reference sequence). V was pared by 1 base and J by 6 bases, with 3 bases of the junction left unmatched. The CDR3 loop reads CASSYWDRGGQPQHF. For the CDR3, the DNA is TGTGCCAGCAGTTACTGGGACAGGGGTGGTCAGCCCCAGCATTTT.

The chain is built from TRBV19 and TRBJ2-1; TRBD2 is a possible D gene (6 bases). V lost 3 bases to trimming and J lost 0 bases, with 18 bases between them. Germline V gene lookup returns CDR1 LNHDA and CDR2 SQIVND (reference sequence). The CDR3 contains 18 residues. The CDR3 sequence: CASSISGGGRRSYNEQFF. The CDR3 nucleotides read TGTGCCAGTAGTATTTCAGGCGGAGGGCGGCGCTCCTACAATGAGCAGTTCTTC. Full variable domain (missing parts from reference TRBV19 and TRBJ2-1): DGGITQSPKYLFRKEGQNVTLSCEQNLNHDAMYWYRQDPGQGLRLIYYSQIVNDFQKGDIAEGYSVSREKKESFPLTVTSAQKNPTAFYLCASSISGGGRRSYNEQFFGPGTRLTVL.

The chain joins TRBV27 to TRBJ2-1, with D maybe TRBD2 (6 bases). The V end lost 6 bases, the J end lost 4 bases, and 16 bases lay between the germline ends. This CDR3 comprises 15 residues. The germline V gene has CDR1 MNHEY and CDR2 SMNVEV (reference sequence). The CDR3 protein is CASSDGSWAYNEQFF. For the CDR3, the DNA is TGTGCCAGCAGCGACGGGAGTTGGGCGTACAATGAGCAGTTCTTC.

The CDR3 DNA is TGTGCCAGCAGCTTAAGGAGGGGAAGGACAGATACGCAGTATTTT. It encodes CASSLRRGRTDTQYF. The chain combines TRBV11-1 with TRBJ2-3; maybe TRBD2 (6 bases). There are 15 residues in the CDR3. In germline, CDR1 is SGHAT, CDR2 FQDESV (reference sequence). V lost 2 bases and J lost 3, with 12 bases in between. Based on the CDR3 plus reference TRBV11-1 and TRBJ2-3, the full variable domain is EAEVAQSPRYKITEKSQAVAFWCDPISGHATLYWYRQILGQGPELLVQFQDESVVDDSQLPKDRFSAERLKGVDSTLKIQPAELGDSAMYLCASSLRRGRTDTQYFGPGTRLTVL.

Regarding this clone: Within the sample, other DNA sequences also encode this same CDR3. The J gene is TRBJ2-3, the V gene TRBV5-4; no firm D call. The V gene lost 4 bases and the J gene lost 1 base, with 7 bases spanning the gap. The CDR3 contains 13 residues. Germline V gene data show CDR1 as SGHNT and CDR2 as YYREEE (reference sequence). The CDR3 nucleotides are TGTGCCAGCAGCCCCCAAGGCACAGATACGCAGTATTTT. This sequence encodes CASSPQGTDTQYF.

The chain has TRBV21-1 and TRBJ2-1. TRBV21-1 is reported as a pseudogene. The CDR3 has 18 amino acids. This CDR3 reads CASSKGHWGNSSYNEQFF. The CDR3 DNA is TGTGCCAGCAGCAAAGGGCACTGGGGGAACAGCTCCTACAATGAGCAGTTCTTC.

The CDR3 nucleotides are TGTGCCAGCAGTTACCTGGGACAGACTTCCTACGAGCAGTACTTC. Amino acid sequence: CASSYLGQTSYEQYF. The J gene is TRBJ2-7, the V gene TRBV28; TRBD1 agrees at 7 bases. The CDR3 runs 15 residues. V lost 4 bases to trimming and J lost 1 base; unmatched junction nucleotides: 7. Germline lookup yields CDR1 MDHEN and CDR2 SYDVKM.

In its sample, this clone was seen a few times. The chain recombines TRBV5-1 with TRBJ2-7, with 13 bases matching TRBD2. V shed 4 bases and J 4 bases; nucleotides not matched to a gene: 8. Germline V lookup: CDR1 SGHRS, CDR2 YFSETQ. The CDR3 consists of 16 residues. The CDR3 protein is CASSGGTSGNKYEQYF. The CDR3 region has the DNA TGCGCCAGCAGCGGGGGGACTAGCGGGAATAAGTACGAGCAGTACTTC.

Notes on this clone: This likely traces to a read error, being one base from a far larger clone. J is TRBJ2-5 and V is TRBV10-3, with 12 bases aligning to TRBD1. This CDR3 spans 13 amino acids. Germline V lookup: CDR1 ENHRY, CDR2 SYGVKD. With V trimmed by 11 bases and J by 7 bases, 8 bases remained unmatched. The CDR3 DNA reads as TGTGCCCCCGGGACAGGGGGCGGGGCGACCCAGTACTTC. It specifies CAPGTGGGATQYF.

V gene TRBV28 combines with J gene TRBJ2-7, with D possibly matching TRBD2 (5 bases). Looked up from germline, CDR1 is MDHEN and CDR2 is SYDVKM. This CDR3 contains 13 residues. V was pared by 7 bases and J by 3 bases, with 13 bases between. The CDR3 sequence is CASKRERSYEQYF. CDR3 DNA: TGTGCCAGCAAGAGGGAGAGGAGCTACGAGCAGTACTTC. The whole variable domain, remainder taken from reference TRBV28 and TRBJ2-7, is DVKVTQSSRYLVKRTGEKVFLECVQDMDHENMFWYRQDPGLGLRLIYFSYDVKMKEKGDIPEGYSVSREKKERFSLILESASTNQTSMYLCASKRERSYEQYFGPGTRLTVT.

For this clone: Additional DNA sequences in this sample encode the identical CDR3. The chain combines TRBV6-1 with TRBJ2-7; tentative D call: TRBD2 (5 bases). CDR1 is MNHNS and CDR2 is SASEGT in the germline V gene. CDR3 length: 15 residues. Trimming stripped 1 base from V and 0 bases from J, with 10 bases between. In DNA form, the CDR3 reads TGTGCCAGCAGTGAAGGGGCAGGAGGCTCCTACGAGCAGTACTTC. Translated, it gives CASSEGAGGSYEQYF.

This chain uses TRBV25-1 with TRBJ1-1, with D perhaps matching TRBD1 (5 bases). Germline V gene data show CDR1 as MGHDK and CDR2 as SYGVNS. Between the trimmed V and J ends, which lost 3 bases and 2 bases, there was a span of 13 bases. The CDR3 spans 15 residues. DNA for the CDR3: TGTGCCAGCAGTGACGTCGGGGCCCTTAACACTGAAGCTTTCTTT. It encodes CASSDVGALNTEAFF.

DNA for the CDR3: TGTGCCAGCAGCTTCTCTAGCGGGAGTAGCAATGAGCAGTTCTTC. Its translation: CASSFSSGSSNEQFF. This chain links TRBV7-6 with TRBJ2-1, with 10 bases lining up with TRBD2. The CDR3 extends over 15 amino acids. CDR1 is SGHVS and CDR2 is FNYEAQ in the germline V gene. V trimming: 3 bases; J trimming: 6 bases; junction bases outside the gene matches: 5.

In nucleotides, the CDR3 is TGTGCCAGCGCTGCCCCCGGGGGGCGAGGTGGCTACACCTTC. Its protein is CASAAPGGRGGYTF. The chain combines TRBV28 with TRBJ1-2; the D gene is possibly TRBD1 (6 bases). The CDR3 spans 14 residues. Deletions cut 8 bases from V and 7 bases from J, with 20 bases between. Germline V gene data show CDR1 as MDHEN and CDR2 as SYDVKM.